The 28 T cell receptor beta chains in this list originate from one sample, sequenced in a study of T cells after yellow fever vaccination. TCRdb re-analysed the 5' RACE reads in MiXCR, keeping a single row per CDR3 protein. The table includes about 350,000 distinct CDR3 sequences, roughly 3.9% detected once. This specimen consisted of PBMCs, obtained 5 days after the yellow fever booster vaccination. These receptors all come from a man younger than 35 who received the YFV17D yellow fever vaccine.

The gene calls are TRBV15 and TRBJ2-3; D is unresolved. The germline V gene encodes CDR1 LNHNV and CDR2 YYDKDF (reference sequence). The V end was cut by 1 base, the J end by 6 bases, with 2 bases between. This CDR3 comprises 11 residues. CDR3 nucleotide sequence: TGTGCCACCAGCAGAGGGGATACGCAGTATTTT. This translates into CATSRGDTQYF.

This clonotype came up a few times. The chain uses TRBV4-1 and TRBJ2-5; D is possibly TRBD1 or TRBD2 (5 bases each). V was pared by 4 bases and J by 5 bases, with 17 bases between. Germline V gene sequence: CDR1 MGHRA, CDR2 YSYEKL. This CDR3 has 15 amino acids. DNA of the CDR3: TGCGCCAGCAGCCGACCCGGGTCCTGGGGGGAGACCCAGTACTTC. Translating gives CASSRPGSWGETQYF.

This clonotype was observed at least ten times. The CDR3 DNA reads TGCAGCGTCGACTCGACAGGGATCACTGAAGCTTTCTTT. As protein: CSVDSTGITEAFF. V and J are TRBV29-1 and TRBJ1-1; 7 nucleotides match TRBD1. Trimming cost V 6 bases and J 4 bases; bases outside gene matches: 8. The germline gives CDR1 SQVTM, CDR2 ANQGSEA. This CDR3 has 13 amino acids.

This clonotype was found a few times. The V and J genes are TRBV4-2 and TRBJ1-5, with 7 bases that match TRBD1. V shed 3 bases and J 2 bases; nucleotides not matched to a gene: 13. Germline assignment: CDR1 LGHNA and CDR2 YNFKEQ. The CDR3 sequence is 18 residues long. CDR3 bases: TGTGCCAGCAGCCATATTGCACAGGGGAGGGGTCGCAATCAGCCCCAGCATTTT. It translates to CASSHIAQGRGRNQPQHF.

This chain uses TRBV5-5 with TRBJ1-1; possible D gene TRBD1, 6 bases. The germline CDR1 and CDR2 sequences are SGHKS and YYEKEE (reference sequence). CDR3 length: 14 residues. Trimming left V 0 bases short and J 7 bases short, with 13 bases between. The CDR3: CASSLAGTPIEAFF. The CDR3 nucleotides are TGTGCCAGCAGCTTGGCCGGGACACCTATTGAAGCTTTCTTT. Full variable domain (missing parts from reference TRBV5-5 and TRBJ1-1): DAGVTQSPTHLIKTRGQQVTLRCSPISGHKSVSWYQQVLGQGPQFIFQYYEKEERGRGNFPDRFSARQFPNYSSELNVNALLLGDSALYLCASSLAGTPIEAFFGQGTRLTVV.

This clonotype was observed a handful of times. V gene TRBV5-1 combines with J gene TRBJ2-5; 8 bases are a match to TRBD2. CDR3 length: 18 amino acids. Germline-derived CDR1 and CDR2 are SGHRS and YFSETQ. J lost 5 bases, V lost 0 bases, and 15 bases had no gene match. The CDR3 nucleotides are TGCGCCAGCAGCTTGGAGGTCGGGAGGGGAAGATTTTCGGAGACCCAGTACTTC. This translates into CASSLEVGRGRFSETQYF.

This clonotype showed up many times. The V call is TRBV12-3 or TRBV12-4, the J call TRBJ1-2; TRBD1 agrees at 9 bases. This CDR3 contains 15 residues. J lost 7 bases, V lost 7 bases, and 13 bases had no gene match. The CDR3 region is CASTLGGQGVFGYTF. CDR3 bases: TGTGCCAGCACCTTAGGGGGACAGGGTGTTTTTGGCTACACCTTC.

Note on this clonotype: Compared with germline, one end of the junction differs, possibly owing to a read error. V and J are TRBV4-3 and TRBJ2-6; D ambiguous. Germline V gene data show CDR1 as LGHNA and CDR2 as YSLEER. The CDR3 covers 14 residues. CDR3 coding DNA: TGCGCCAGCAGCCAAGAACCCCGGGCGAACGTCCTGACTTTC. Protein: CASSQEPRANVLTF.

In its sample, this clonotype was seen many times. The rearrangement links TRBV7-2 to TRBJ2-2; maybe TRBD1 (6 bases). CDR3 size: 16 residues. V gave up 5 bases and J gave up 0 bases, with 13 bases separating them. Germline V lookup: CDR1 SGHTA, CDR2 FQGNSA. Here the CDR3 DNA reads TGTGCCAGCAGCCGCCCAGGGGCCTCGAACACCGGGGAGCTGTTTTTT. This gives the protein CASSRPGASNTGELFF.

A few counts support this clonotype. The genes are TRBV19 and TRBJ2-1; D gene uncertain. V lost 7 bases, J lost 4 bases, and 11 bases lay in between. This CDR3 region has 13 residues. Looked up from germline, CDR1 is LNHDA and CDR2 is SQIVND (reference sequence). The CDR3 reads CASNSGLYNEQFF. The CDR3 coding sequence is TGTGCCAGTAATTCTGGGTTGTACAATGAGCAGTTCTTC.

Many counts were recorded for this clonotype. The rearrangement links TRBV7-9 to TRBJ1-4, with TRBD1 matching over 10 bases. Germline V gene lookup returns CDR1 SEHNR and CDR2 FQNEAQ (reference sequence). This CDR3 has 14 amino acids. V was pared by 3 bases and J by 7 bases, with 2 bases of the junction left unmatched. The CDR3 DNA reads TGTGCCAGCAGCTTTGGACAGGGGGGTGAAAAACTGTTTTTT. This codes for CASSFGQGGEKLFF.

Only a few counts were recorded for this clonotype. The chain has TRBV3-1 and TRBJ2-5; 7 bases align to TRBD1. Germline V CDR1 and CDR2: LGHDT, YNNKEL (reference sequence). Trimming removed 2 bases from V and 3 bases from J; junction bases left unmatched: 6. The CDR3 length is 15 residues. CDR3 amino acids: CASSQYGTAEETQYF. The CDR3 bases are TGTGCCAGCAGCCAATACGGGACAGCCGAAGAGACCCAGTACTTC.

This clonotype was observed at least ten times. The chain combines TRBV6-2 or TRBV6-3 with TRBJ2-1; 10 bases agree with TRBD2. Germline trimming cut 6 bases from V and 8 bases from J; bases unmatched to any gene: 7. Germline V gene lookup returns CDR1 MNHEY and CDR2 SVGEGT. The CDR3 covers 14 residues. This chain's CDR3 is CASRSGGEVYEQFF. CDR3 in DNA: TGTGCCAGCAGAAGCGGGGGGGAGGTTTATGAGCAGTTCTTC.

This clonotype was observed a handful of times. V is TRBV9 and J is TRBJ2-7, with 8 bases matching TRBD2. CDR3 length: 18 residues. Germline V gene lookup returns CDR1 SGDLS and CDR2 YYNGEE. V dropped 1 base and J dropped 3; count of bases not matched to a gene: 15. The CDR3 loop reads CASSVRPSTGGLHYEQYF. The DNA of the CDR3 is TGTGCCAGCAGCGTAAGACCCTCTACGGGGGGGCTCCACTACGAGCAGTACTTC.

The CDR3 loop reads CASSTGGAHVNEQFF. DNA for the CDR3: TGTGCCAGCAGTACGGGAGGGGCCCATGTGAATGAGCAGTTCTTC. The chain couples TRBV6-6 to TRBJ2-1; 8 bases are shared with TRBD2. The germline V gene encodes CDR1 MNHNY and CDR2 SVGAGI (reference sequence). The CDR3 is made up of 15 amino acids. J lost 7 bases, V lost 5 bases, and 10 bases had no gene match.

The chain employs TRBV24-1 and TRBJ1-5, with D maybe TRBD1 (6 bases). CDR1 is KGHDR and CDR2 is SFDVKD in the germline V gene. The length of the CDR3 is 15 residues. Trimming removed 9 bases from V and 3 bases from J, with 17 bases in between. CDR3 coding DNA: TGTGCCACCGGGCCTCCAACAGGGTCCAATCAGCCCCAGCATTTT. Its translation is CATGPPTGSNQPQHF.

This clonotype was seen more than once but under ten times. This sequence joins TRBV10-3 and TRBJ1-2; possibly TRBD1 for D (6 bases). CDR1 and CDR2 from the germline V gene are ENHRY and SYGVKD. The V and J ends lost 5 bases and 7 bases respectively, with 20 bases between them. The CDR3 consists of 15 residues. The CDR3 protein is CAISSGGHGPVGYTF. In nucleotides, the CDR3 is TGTGCCATCAGTTCTGGGGGACACGGTCCTGTTGGCTACACCTTC.

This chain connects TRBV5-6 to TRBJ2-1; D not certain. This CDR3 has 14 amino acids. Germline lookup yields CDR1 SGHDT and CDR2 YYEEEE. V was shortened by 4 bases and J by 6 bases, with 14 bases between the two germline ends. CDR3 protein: CASSQKTVSNEQFF. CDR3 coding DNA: TGTGCCAGCAGCCAAAAAACAGTATCCAATGAGCAGTTCTTC. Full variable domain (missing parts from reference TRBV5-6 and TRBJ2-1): DAGVTQSPTHLIKTRGQQVTLRCSPKSGHDTVSWYQQALGQGPQFIFQYYEEEERQRGNFPDRFSGHQFPNYSSELNVNALLLGDSALYLCASSQKTVSNEQFFGPGTRLTVL.

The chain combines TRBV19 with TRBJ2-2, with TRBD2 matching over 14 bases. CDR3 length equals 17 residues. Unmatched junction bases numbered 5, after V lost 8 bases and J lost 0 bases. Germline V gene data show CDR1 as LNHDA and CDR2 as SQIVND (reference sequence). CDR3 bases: TGTGCCAGTTGGACTAGCGGGGGGTCTGCGAACACCGGGGAGCTGTTTTTT. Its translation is CASWTSGGSANTGELFF.

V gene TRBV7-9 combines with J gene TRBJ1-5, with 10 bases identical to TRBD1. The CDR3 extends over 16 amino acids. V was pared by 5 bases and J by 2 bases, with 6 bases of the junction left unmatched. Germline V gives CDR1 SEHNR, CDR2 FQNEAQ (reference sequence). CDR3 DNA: TGTGCCAGCAGCCCCGGGACAGGGGCACGCAATCAGCCCCAGCATTTT. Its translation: CASSPGTGARNQPQHF. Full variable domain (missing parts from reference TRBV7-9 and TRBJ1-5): DTGVSQNPRHKITKRGQNVTFRCDPISEHNRLYWYRQTLGQGPEFLTYFQNEAQLEKSRLLSDRFSAERPKGSFSTLEIQRTEQGDSAMYLCASSPGTGARNQPQHFGDGTRLSIL.

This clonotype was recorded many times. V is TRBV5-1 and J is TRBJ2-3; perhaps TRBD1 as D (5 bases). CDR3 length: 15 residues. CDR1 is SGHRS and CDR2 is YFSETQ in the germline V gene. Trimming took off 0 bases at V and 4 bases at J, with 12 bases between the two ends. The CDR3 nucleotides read TGCGCCAGCAGCTTGGGGGCAGGGCCCCCAGATACGCAGTATTTT. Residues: CASSLGAGPPDTQYF.

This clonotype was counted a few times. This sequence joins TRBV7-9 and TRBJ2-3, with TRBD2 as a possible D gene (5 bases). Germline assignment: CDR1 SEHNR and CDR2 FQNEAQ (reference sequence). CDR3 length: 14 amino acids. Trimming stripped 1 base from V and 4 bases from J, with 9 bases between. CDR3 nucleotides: TGTGCCAGCAGCTTAGAGGAGGCTCCAGATACGCAGTATTTT. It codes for CASSLEEAPDTQYF. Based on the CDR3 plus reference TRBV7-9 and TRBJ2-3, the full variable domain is DTGVSQNPRHKITKRGQNVTFRCDPISEHNRLYWYRQTLGQGPEFLTYFQNEAQLEKSRLLSDRFSAERPKGSFSTLEIQRTEQGDSAMYLCASSLEEAPDTQYFGPGTRLTVL.

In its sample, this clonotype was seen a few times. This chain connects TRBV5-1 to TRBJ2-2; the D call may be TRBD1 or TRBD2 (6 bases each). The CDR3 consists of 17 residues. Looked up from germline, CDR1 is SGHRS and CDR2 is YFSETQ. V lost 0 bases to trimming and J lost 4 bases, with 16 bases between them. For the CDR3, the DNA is TGCGCCAGCAGCTTGGCCTTCGGGGGCCGGGGCACCGGGGAGCTGTTTTTT. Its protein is CASSLAFGGRGTGELFF. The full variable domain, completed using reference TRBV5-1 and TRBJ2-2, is KAGVTQTPRYLIKTRGQQVTLSCSPISGHRSVSWYQQTPGQGLQFLFEYFSETQRNKGNFPGRFSGRQFSNSRSEMNVSTLELGDSALYLCASSLAFGGRGTGELFFGEGSRLTVL.

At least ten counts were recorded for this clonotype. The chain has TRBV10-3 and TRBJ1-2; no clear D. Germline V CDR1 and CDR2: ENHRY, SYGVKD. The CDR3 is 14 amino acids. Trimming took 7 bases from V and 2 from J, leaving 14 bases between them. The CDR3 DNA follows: TGTGCCATCAACCCCGACGGATCCAACTATGGCTACACCTTC. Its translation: CAINPDGSNYGYTF.

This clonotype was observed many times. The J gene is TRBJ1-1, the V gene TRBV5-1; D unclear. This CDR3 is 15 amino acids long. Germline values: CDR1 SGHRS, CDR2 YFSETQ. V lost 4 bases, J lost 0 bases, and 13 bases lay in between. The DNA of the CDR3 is TGCGCCAGCAGCGAATTAACAGTCATGAACACTGAAGCTTTCTTT. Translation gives CASSELTVMNTEAFF.

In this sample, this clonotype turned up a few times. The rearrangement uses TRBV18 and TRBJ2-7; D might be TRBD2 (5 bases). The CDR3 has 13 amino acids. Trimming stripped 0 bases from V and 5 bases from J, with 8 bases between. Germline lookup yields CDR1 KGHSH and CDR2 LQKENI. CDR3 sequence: CASSPPYGNEQYV. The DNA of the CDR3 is TGTGCCAGCTCACCACCGTACGGGAACGAGCAGTACGTC.

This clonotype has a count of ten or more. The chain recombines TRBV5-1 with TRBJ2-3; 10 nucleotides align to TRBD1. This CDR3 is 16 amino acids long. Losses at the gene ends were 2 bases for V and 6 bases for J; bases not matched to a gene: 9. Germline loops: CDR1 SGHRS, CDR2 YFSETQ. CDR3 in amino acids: CASSFDPGTGADTQYF. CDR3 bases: TGCGCCAGCAGCTTCGATCCCGGGACAGGGGCGGATACGCAGTATTTT.

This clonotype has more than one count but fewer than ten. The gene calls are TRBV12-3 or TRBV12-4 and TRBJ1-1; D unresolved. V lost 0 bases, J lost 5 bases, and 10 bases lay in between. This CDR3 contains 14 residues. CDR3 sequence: CASSLAGWWTEAFF. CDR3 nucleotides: TGTGCCAGCAGTTTAGCGGGGTGGTGGACTGAAGCTTTCTTT.